The sequence of this TCR beta chain was determined in a study of a mutant IDH1 vaccine in newly diagnosed glioma. CDR1 and CDR2 from the germline V gene are SGHDT and YYEEEE. With 5 bases removed from V and 0 bases from J, the gap between germline ends came to 8 bases. This CDR3 is 13 amino acids long. With respect to this clone: Antigen specificity is unknown.

Time point meaning: week 47, end of study. Topical imiquimod accompanied each vaccine dose, which consisted of 300 ug of mutant IDH1 20-mer peptide. Assay used: immunoSEQ multiplex PCR; TCRdb lists only in-frame clones, some missing. Here the sample spans 30,000 or so clones, approximately 84% being singletons. Overall study findings and caveats: Top-clonotype changes in peripheral T cells seemed unrelated to pseudoprogression.

The TCR comes from a young man with glioma. The material sequenced was PBMCs, taken from a glioma patient whose treatment included an IDH1 peptide vaccine. The J gene is TRBJ2-5, the V gene TRBV5-6; D may be TRBD1 (5 bases). The CDR3 protein is CASRRTYQETQYF. The CDR3 DNA reads as TGTGCCAGCAGGCGGACATACCAAGAGACCCAGTACTTC.